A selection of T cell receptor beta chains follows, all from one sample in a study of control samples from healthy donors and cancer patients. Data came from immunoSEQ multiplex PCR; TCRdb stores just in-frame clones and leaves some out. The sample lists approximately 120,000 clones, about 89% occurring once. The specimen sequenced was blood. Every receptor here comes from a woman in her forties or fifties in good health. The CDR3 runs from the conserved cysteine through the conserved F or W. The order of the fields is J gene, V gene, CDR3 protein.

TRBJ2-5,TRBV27,CASRGSRGEETQYF
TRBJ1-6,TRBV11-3,CASSLQYNSPLHF
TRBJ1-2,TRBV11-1,CASSSGQNYGYTF
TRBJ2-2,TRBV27,CASSPYTGGRTGELFF
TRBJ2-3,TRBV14,CASSQGGSGSTDTQYF
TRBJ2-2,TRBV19,CASMRLGDTGELFF
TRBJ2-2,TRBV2,CASSGENRISELFF
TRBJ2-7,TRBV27,CASSRGGYYEQYF
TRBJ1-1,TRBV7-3,CASSSGLGTLAFF
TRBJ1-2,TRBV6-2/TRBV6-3,CASSQVAAGTASYGYTF
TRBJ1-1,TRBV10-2,CASSGGISQGTAFF
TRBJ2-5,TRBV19,CASSIEAGGGYETQYF
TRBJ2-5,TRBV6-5,CASSRAGTGIETQYF
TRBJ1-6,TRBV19,CASRMYNSPLHF
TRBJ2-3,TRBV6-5,CASSYGGPEAADTQYF
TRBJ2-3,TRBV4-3,CASSQDSLASGTDTQYF
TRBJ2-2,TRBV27,CASSLWGLAGTGELFF
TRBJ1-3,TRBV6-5,CAVAISRSGNTIYF
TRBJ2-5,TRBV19,CASSIMFRERYQETQYF
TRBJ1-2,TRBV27,CASSLQGNYGYTF
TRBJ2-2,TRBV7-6,CASSRGENTGELFF
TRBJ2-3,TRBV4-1,CASSQGQDTQYF
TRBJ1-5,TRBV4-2,CASSQVQDSNQPQHF
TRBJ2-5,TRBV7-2,CASSLPNGRTQYF
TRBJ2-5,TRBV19,CATGTFGVETQYF
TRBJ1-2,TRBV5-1,CASSLAGGEGYTF
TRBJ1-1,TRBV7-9,CASSSTWGWSTEAFF
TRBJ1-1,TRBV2,CASSQSHEAGDTEAFF
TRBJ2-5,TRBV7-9,CASVPVGGSWETQYF
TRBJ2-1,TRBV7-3,CASSLTGYEQFF
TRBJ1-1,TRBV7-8,CASSSSPGVRNTEAFF
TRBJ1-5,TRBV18,CASSAGYSNQPQHF
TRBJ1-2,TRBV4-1,CASSQAARDRGNYGYTF
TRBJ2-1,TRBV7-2,CASSLGSPMGNEQFF
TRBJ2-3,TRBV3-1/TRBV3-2,CASSQEVAPHTQYF
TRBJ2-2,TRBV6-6,CASSYYPLTGELFF
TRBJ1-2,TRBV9,CASSVDGSLNYGYTF
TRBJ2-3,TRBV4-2,CASSTDSGGAEDTQYF
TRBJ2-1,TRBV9,CASSVVSSGGVNEQFF
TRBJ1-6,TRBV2,CASSEVSGSLNSPLHF
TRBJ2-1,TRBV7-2,CASSPGGLAGGPEQFF
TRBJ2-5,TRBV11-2,CASSASGGAATQYF
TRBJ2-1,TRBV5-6,CASSTIYQHEQFF
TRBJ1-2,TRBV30,CAWSVQGTGAYGYTF
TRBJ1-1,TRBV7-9,CASSPGTLNTEAFF